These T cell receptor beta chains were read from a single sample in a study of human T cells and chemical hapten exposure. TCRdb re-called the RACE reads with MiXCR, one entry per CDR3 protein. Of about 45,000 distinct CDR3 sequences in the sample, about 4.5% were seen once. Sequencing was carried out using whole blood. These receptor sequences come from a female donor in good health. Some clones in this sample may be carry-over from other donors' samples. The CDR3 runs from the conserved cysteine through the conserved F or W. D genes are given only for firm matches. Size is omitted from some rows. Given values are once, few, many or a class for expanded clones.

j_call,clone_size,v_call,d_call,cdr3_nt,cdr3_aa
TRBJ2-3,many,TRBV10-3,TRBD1,TGTGCCATCAGTGACCCGATCAACCCGGACAGGGGGCCAGCAGATACGCAGTATTTT,CAISDPINPDRGPADTQYF
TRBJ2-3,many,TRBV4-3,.,TGCGCCAGCAGCCACAGGACAGGCACAGATACGCAGTATTTT,CASSHRTGTDTQYF
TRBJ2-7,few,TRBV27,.,TGTGCCAGCAGTTTATTCGGCAGGGCCTACGAGCAGTACTTC,CASSLFGRAYEQYF
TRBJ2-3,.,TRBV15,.,TGTGCCACCAGAGATCCGAACACAGATACGCAGTATTTT,CATRDPNTDTQYF
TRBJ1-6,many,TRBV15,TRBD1,TGTGCCACCAGAAGGGACAGGGTCGACTCACCCCTCCACTTT,CATRRDRVDSPLHF
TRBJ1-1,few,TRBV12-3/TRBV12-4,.,TGTGCCAGCAGTTTCAGTGCAAGGGCCCCGAACACTGAAGCTTTCTTT,CASSFSARAPNTEAFF
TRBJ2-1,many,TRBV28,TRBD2,TGTGCCAGCAGTTTGGCGGGGGGGCCCAACAATGAGCAGTTCTTC,CASSLAGGPNNEQFF
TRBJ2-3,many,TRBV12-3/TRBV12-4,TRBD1,TGTGCCAGCAGGAGGACAGGGGGCAACACAGATACGCAGTATTTT,CASRRTGGNTDTQYF
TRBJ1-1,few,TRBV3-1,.,TGTGCCAGCAGCCCTACCCCAGGCCCCAACACTGAAGCTTTCTTT,CASSPTPGPNTEAFF
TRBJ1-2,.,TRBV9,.,TGTGCCAGCTGGAACTACACCTTC,CASWNYTF
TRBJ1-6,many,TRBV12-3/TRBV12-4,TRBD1,TGTGCCAGCAGTGCCTGGACAGGAGGTTCACCCCTCCACTTT,CASSAWTGGSPLHF
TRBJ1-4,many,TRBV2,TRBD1,TGTGCCAGCAGGGGACAGTTTAATGAAAAACTGTTTTTT,CASRGQFNEKLFF
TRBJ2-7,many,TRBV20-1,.,TGCAGTGCTAGAGATCGGGCGGGGGCGCCCTCCTACGAGCAGTACTTC,CSARDRAGAPSYEQYF
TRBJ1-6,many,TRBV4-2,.,TGTGCCAGCAGACGGGAAGAGGGTGATTCACCCCTCCACTTT,CASRREEGDSPLHF
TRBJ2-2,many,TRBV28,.,TGTGCCAGCAGGTCCTATACCGGGGAGCTGTTTTTT,CASRSYTGELFF
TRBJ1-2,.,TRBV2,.,TGTGCCAGCAGGGGAGGAGGGAGGGGTGGCTACACCTTC,CASRGGGRGGYTF
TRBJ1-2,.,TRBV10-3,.,TGTGCCATCAGCTCCATCACCGGGACAAGGAATGGCTACACCTTC,CAISSITGTRNGYTF
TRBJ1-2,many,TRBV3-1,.,TGTGCCAGCAGCCAAGATAGACAGGCCTATAACTATGGCTACACCTTC,CASSQDRQAYNYGYTF
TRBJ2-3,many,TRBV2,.,TGTGCCGGACATAGGACGGAAACAGATACGCAGTATTTT,CAGHRTETDTQYF
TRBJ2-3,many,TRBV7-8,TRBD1,TGTGCCAGCAGCGCCGGACAGGGACTTGGCACAGATACGCAGTATTTT,CASSAGQGLGTDTQYF
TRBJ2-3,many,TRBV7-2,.,TGTGCCAGCAGCTCTGTAGTCCGCACAGATACGCAGTATTTT,CASSSVVRTDTQYF
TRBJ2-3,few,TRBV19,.,TGTGCCAGTAGTCCGGGGCACACCGGCACAGATACGCAGTATTTT,CASSPGHTGTDTQYF
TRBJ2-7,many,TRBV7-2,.,TGTGCCAGCAGCTCCCCCGGCATTTCCTACGAGCAGTACTTC,CASSSPGISYEQYF
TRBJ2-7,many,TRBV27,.,TGTGCCAGCAGTTTATCCGGTGGCCAGAAATTTTACGAGCAGTACTTC,CASSLSGGQKFYEQYF
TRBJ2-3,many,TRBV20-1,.,TGCAGTGCTAGCCCCCCTATCTTTTATACGCAGTATTTT,CSASPPIFYTQYF
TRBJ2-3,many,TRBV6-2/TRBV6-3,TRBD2,TGTGCCAGCAGAACTAGCGGGGGAGCTGATACGCAGTATTTT,CASRTSGGADTQYF
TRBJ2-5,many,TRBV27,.,TGTGCCAGCGCGAGAGGGGGAGGGGAGTCACTGAAGACCCAGTACTTC,CASARGGGESLKTQYF